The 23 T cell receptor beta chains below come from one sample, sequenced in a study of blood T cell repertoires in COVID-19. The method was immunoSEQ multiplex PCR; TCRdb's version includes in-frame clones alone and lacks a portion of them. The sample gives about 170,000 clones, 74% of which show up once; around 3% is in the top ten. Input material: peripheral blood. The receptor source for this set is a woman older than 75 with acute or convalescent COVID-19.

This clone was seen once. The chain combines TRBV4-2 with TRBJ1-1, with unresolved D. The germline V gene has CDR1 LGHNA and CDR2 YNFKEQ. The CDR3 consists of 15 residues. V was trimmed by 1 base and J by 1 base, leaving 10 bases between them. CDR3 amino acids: CASSQGGPGNTEAFF. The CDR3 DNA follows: TGTGCCAGCAGCCAAGGAGGGCCAGGGAACACTGAAGCTTTCTTT.

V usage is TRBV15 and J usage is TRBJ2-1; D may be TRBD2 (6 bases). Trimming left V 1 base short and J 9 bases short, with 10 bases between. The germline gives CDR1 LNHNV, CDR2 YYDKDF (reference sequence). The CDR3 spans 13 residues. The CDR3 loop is CATSRGRGVEQFF. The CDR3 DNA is TGTGCCACCAGCAGAGGGCGGGGCGTTGAGCAGTTCTTC.

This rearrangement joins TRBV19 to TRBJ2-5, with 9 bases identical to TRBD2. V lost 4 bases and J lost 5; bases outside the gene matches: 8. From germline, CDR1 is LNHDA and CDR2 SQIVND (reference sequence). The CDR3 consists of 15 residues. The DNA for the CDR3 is TGTGCCAGTAGTACACCGGGACTAGCTGTTGAGACCCAGTACTTC. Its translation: CASSTPGLAVETQYF.

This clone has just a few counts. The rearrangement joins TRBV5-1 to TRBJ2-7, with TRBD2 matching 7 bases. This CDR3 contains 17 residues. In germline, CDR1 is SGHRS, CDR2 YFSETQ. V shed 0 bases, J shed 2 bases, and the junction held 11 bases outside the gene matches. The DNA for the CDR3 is TGCGCCAGCAGCTTGGCCCTGGCTAGCGGAGATCCCTACGAGCAGTACTTC. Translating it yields CASSLALASGDPYEQYF.

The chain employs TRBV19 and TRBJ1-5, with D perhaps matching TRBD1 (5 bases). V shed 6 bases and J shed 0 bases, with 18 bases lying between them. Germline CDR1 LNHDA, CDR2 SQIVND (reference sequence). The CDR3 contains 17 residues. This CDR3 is CASRITFDSYSNQPQHF. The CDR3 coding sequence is TGTGCCAGTAGGATAACTTTCGACAGTTATAGCAATCAGCCCCAGCATTTT.

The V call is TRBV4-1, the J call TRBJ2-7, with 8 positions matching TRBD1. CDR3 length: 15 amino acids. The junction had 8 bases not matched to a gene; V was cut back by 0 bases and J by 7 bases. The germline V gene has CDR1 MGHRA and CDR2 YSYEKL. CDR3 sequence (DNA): TGCGCCAGCAGCCAAGAGGACAGGGATGGCTGGGAGCAGTACTTC. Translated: CASSQEDRDGWEQYF.

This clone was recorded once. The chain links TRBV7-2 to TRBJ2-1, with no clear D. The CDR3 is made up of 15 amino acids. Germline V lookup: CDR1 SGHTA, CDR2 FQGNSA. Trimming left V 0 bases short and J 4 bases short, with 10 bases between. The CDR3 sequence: CASSLAGSRYNEQFF. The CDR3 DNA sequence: TGTGCCAGCAGCTTAGCGGGTAGCCGATACAATGAGCAGTTCTTC. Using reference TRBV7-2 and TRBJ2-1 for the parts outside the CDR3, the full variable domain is GAGVSQSPSNKVTEKGKDVELRCDPISGHTALYWYRQSLGQGLEFLIYFQGNSAPDKSGLPSDRFSAERTGGSVSTLTIQRTQQEDSAVYLCASSLAGSRYNEQFFGPGTRLTVL.

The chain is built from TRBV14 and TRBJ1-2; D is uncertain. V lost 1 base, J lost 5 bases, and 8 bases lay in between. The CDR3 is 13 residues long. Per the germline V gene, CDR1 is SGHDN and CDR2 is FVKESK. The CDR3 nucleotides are TGTGCCAGCAGCCAAGCCACGGAGTATGGCTACACCTTC. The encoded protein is CASSQATEYGYTF.

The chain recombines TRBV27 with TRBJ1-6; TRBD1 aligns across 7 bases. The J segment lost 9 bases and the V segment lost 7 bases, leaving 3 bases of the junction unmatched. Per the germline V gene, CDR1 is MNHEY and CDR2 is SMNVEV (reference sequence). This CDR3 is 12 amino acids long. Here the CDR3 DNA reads TGTGCCAGCAAGGGACAGTTTTCACCCCTCCACTTT. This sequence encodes CASKGQFSPLHF.

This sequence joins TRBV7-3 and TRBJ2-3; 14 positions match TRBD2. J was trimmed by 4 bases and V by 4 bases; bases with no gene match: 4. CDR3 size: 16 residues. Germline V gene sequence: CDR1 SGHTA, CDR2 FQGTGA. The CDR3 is CASSYGLAGGADTQYF. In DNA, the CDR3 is TGTGCCAGCAGCTATGGACTAGCGGGAGGTGCAGATACGCAGTATTTT.

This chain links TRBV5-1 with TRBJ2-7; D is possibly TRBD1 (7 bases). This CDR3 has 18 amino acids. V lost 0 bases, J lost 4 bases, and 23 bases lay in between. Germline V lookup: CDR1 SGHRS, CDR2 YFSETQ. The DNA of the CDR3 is TGCGCCAGCAGCTTGGGGACAGGTGGAGGGCGGGAAGCTTACGAGCAGTACTTC. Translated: CASSLGTGGGREAYEQYF.

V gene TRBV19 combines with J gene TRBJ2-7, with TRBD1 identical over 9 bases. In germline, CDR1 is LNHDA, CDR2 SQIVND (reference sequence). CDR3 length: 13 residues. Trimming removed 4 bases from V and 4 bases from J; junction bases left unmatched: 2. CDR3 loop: CASSSGQGYEQYF. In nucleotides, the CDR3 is TGTGCCAGTAGTAGCGGACAGGGGTACGAGCAGTACTTC.

The CDR3 DNA is TGCGCCAGCAGCTTGGTGGGGTCAGGGCCAGATACGCAGTATTTT. It is translated as CASSLVGSGPDTQYF. The chain employs TRBV5-1 and TRBJ2-3, with a tentative D call TRBD1 (5 bases). Trimming left V 0 bases short and J 4 bases short, with 12 bases between. In germline, CDR1 is SGHRS, CDR2 YFSETQ. The CDR3 loop spans 15 amino acids.

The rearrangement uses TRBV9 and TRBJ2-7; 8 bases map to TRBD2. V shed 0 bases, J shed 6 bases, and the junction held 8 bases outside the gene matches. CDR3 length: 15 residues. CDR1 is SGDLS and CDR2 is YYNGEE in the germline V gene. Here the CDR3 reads CASSVGSGSYGEQYF. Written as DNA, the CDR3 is TGTGCCAGCAGCGTAGGAAGCGGGAGCTATGGCGAGCAGTACTTC.

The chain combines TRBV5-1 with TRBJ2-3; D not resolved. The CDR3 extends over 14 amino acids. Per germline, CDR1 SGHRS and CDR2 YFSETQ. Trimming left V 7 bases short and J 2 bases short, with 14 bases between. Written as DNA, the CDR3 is TGCGCCAGCTCTCTGCAGCAGGACACAGATACGCAGTATTTT. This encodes CASSLQQDTDTQYF.

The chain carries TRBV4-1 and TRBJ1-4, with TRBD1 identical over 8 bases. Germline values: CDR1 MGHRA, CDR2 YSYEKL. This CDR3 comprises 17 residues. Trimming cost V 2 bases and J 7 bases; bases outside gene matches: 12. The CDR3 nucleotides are TGCGCCAGCAGCCAAAAGCCTCGGACAGGGAATGGTGAAAAACTGTTTTTT. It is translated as CASSQKPRTGNGEKLFF.

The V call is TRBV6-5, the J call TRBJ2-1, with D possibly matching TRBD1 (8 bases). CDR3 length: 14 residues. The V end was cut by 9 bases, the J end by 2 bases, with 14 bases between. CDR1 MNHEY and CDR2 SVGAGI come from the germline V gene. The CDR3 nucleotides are TGTGCCAGTTACAGGGGGGGGACCTACAATGAGCAGTTCTTC. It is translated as CASYRGGTYNEQFF.

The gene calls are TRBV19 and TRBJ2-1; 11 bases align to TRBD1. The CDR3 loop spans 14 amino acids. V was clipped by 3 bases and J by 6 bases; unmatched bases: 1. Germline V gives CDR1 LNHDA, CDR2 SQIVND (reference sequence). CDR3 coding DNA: TGTGCCAGTAGTATCGGGACAGGGGGCAATGAGCAGTTCTTC. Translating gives CASSIGTGGNEQFF.

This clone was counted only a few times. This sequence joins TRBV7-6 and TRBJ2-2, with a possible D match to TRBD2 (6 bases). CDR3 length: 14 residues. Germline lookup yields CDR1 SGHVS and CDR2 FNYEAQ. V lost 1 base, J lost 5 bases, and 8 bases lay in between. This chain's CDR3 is CASSLVRGTGELFF. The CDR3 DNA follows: TGTGCCAGCAGCTTAGTTCGGGGGACCGGGGAGCTGTTTTTT.

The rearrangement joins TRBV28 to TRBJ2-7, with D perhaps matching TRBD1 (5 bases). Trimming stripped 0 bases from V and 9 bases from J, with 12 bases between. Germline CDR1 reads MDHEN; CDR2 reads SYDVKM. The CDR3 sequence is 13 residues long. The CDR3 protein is CASSLWGPSRQYF. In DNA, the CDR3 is TGTGCCAGCAGTTTATGGGGGCCCAGTCGGCAGTACTTC. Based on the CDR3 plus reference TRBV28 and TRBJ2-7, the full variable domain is DVKVTQSSRYLVKRTGEKVFLECVQDMDHENMFWYRQDPGLGLRLIYFSYDVKMKEKGDIPEGYSVSREKKERFSLILESASTNQTSMYLCASSLWGPSRQYFGPGTRLTVT.

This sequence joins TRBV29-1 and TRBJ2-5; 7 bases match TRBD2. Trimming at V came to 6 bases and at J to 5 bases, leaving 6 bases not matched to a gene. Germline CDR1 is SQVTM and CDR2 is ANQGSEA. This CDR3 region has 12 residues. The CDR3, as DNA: TGCAGCGTGACCCGGGGGGATGAGACCCAGTACTTC. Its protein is CSVTRGDETQYF.

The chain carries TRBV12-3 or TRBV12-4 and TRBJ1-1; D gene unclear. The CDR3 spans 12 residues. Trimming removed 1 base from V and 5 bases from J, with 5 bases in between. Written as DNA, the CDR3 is TGTGCCAGCAGTTTAGAGCGTACTGAAGCTTTCTTT. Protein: CASSLERTEAFF.

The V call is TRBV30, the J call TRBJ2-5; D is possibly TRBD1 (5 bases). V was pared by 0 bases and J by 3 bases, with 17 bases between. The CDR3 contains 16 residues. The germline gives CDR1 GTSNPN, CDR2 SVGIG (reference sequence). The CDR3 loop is CAWSVGQGNWEETQYF. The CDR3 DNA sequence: TGTGCCTGGAGTGTAGGGCAGGGAAACTGGGAAGAGACCCAGTACTTC.